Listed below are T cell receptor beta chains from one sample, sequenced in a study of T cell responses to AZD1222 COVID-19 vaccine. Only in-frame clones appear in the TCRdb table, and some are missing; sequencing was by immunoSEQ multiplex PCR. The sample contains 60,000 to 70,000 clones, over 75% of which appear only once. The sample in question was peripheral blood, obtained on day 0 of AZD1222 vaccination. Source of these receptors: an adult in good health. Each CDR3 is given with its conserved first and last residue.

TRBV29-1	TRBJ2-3	CSAVVGSGRVDTQYF
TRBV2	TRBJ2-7	CATDTGFGSQYF
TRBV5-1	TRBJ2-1	CASSLAAGSYNEQFF
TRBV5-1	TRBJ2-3	CASSLGDRVRADTQYF
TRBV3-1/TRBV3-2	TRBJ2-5	CASSQDWGFQETQYF
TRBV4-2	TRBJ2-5	CASSQEDRRQETQYF
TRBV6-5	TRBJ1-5	CASSYSTSQPQHF
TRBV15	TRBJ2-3	CATSRVRDTQYF
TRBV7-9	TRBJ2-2	CASSSPLGGDTGELFF
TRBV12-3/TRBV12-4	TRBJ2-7	CASSRGTAVEQYF
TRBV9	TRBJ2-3	CASSVLGDSTDTQYF
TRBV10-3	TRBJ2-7	CATLQPGQGRREQYF
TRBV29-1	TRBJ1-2	CSVELGGYGYTF
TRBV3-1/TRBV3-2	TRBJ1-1	CASSQDLNRAFF
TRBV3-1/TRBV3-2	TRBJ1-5	CASSQGTANQPQHF
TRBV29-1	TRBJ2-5	CSVERVKETQYF
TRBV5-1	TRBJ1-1	CASSLNTSPNTEAFF